This T cell receptor beta chain was observed in a study of long-term antiretroviral therapy in people with HIV. Study results and limitations: Increased diversity was seen after ART, yet it remained lower than in transplant donor controls. Clonal populations expanded prior to ART predominated within the repertoire at all time points.

Samples were assayed with immunoSEQ v3.0 at survey level. TCRdb's copy holds only in-frame clones and misses some; the assay was immunoSEQ multiplex PCR. The data show 26,000 or so clones, about 88% seen once. The CDR3 runs 15 residues. CDR1 and CDR2 (germline): SGHDT, YYEEEE. With 4 bases clipped from V and 2 bases from J, the junction kept 5 bases outside the gene matches. Points on this clone: Its specificity is not known.

PBMC samples from each donor numbered at least one pre-ART and at least two post-ART. Participants living with HIV all received treatment in the United States. This receptor was taken from a woman aged 25 to 39 with HIV. The sequencing here drew on unsorted PBMCs, taken 1.9 years after starting antiretroviral therapy. This chain uses TRBV5-6 with TRBJ2-1; 8 bases agree with TRBD2. The CDR3 region has the DNA TGTGCCAGCAGCCGGGAGGGCTTCACCTACAATGAGCAGTTCTTC. Translation gives CASSREGFTYNEQFF.